This section outlines one TCR beta chain sequence together with its context. In its sample, this clonotype was seen a few times. Its antigen is still unknown. Base qualities are not recorded, but no much larger clone differs from it by a single base. This record comes from a study of blood T cells in healthy people across ages (dated by TCRdb to between 2014 and 2017). About the study as a whole: In model experiments, roughly one uniquely barcoded TCR beta cDNA molecule per two T cells was captured by template switching. Using deep sequencing normalized with unique cDNA molecular identifiers, the study measured how TCR beta repertoire diversity changes with age. Donors of different ages were randomly distributed across sequencing lanes to avoid experimental bias. Two additional independent replicas of 1 million unique cDNA reads from the same blood draw were analyzed for two donors (one aged 18 to 30 and one aged 80 or older). The donors were divided into four age groups: young (average roughly 17 years), middle-aged (approximately 39), aged (roughly 66) and long-lived (approximately 74).

The library was prepared using 5' RACE. The data were produced on an Illumina HiSeq 2500. A second PCR of about 7 to 12 cycles was run with a J-beta primer mix and a sample-barcoded 5' primer. Each TCR beta cDNA molecule received a unique molecular identifier from a template-switch 5' adaptor carrying 12 random nucleotides. Each sample yielded at least 3 million CDR3-containing paired-end reads. All of the RNA was converted into first-strand cDNA using the Mint cDNA synthesis kit, with a TRBC-specific oligonucleotide serving as the primer. Following uracil-DNA glycosylase treatment, a first 18-cycle PCR with universal primers M1SS and BC2_uni_R was performed on all cDNA. In the original analysis: Normalization of each sample was performed by random selection of 1 million high-quality reads, each carrying a distinct molecular identifier. Instead of being binned into consensus sequences, reads that shared molecular identifiers were thrown out. MiTCR, set to a Q25 quality threshold and the strictest error-elimination algorithm, was used for CDR3 identification, clonotype clustering and error correction. A nonparametric unseen species model with Euler transformation was used to estimate a lower bound on total TCR beta diversity. TCRdb reanalyzed the raw reads on its own, using fastp at Q25 for trimming and MiXCR for clone calling, and kept in-frame beta chains. Each entry merges the rows of one CDR3 protein and shows their most common DNA and genes. The V and J calls were not made by the authors but by TCRdb's processing. The sample data list 1.5 million to 2 million distinct CDR3 sequences, and roughly 27% of these were observed just once. The leading ten clones occupy over 7% of the sample.

The donors were 40 or so Caucasian individuals from Russia, aged 6 to 90 years, who were systemically healthy. Approximately 9 milliliters of peripheral blood were collected from each donor into EDTA-treated Vacutainer tubes. Ficoll-Paque density-gradient centrifugation was used to isolate PBMCs, with at least 7 million per sample. Trizol reagent was used to extract total RNA from the PBMCs, yielding at least 6 micrograms per sample. The percentages of naive CD45RAhigh/CD27high T cells were determined by flow cytometry on a PBMC aliquot from every donor. The CDR3 goes from the cysteine to the phenylalanine over 12 residues. Only the CDR3 part of the read is kept: 36 bases, read in frame from the first base. CDR1 and CDR2 (SNHLY, FYNNEI) derive from the germline V gene. V is clipped by 2 bases and J by 7 bases, and the sequence between their germline boundaries is 9 bases long. What the study reported, not specific to this receptor: Compared with the aged group, the long-lived group had more naive CD4+ T cells, fewer expanded clones and increased TCR diversity, a pattern suggesting age selection. The CMV infection status of donors was not known, potentially confounding age-related changes in expanded clonotypes. Estimates of total diversity from one million sequenced T cells were regarded as lower bounds and underestimates. Observed TCR beta diversity per million T cells fell roughly linearly with age, and a significant reduction was already apparent by age approximately 41. There was a strong correlation between observed TCR beta diversity and the percentage of naive T cells measured by flow cytometry. Because profiling used bulk unsorted PBMCs, naive and antigen-experienced compartments could not be compared conclusively.

The sequencing input was blood. This chain is built from TRBV2 and TRBJ2-7; the D segment cannot be called with confidence. This TCR derives from a woman aged 25 to 39 in good health. The DNA sequence follows: TGTGCCAGCAGTGAACCTACGAGGGAGCAGTACTTC. This is translated as CASSEPTREQYF.